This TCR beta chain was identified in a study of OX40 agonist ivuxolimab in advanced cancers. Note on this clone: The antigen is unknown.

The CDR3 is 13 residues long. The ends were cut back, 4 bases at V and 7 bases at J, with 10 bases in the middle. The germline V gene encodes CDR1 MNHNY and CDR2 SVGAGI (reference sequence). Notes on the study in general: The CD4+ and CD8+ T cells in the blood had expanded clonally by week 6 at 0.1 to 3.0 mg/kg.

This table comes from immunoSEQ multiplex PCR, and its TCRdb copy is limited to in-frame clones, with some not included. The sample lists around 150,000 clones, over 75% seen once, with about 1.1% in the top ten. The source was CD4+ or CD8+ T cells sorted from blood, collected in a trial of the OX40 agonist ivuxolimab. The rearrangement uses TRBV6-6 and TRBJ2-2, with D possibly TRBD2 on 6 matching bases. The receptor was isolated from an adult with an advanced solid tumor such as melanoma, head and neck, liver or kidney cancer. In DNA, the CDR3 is TGTGCCAGCAGTTCGTCGGGGGTCGGGGAGCTGTTTTTT. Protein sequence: CASSSSGVGELFF.